A selection of T cell receptor beta chains follows, all from one sample in a study of blood T cell repertoires in COVID-19. The data were produced by immunoSEQ multiplex PCR, yet TCRdb's version contains in-frame clones alone and is incomplete. The data hold some 250,000 clones, with about 89% observed a single time. Specimen: PBMCs or T cells enriched from blood (not recorded which). These receptor sequences come from a human donor in a cohort exposed to, infected with or recovered from COVID-19 (not recorded which). The donor label of this sample is uncertain. Each CDR3 is given without its conserved first and last residue.

v_call cdr3_aa
TRBV6-5 ASSYSQGRLTYEQY
TRBV6-5 ASSRGGPGETQY
TRBV6-5 ASRGARGNTEAF
TRBV7-2 ASSLGLAGDYQETQY
TRBV19 ASTQGAQPQH
TRBV2 ASSDPRGGFHEQY
TRBV7-2 ASSFGGTSYEQY
TRBV3-1/TRBV3-2 ASSYQGLASSGNTIY
TRBV4-1 ASSPPGVDQPQH
TRBV9 ASSFRQNTEAF
TRBV20-1 SASYKQGRGGTQY
TRBV4-1 ASSQVRGGDGYT
TRBV29-1 SVPGASREKLF
TRBV19 ASSPRPGGAGPF